This T cell receptor beta chain was identified during a study of blood T cell repertoires in COVID-19. Study summary: T cells, B-cell-depleted T cells, or PBMCs provided the cDNA or gDNA that served as material.

Original analysis: Researchers report that nucleated cell counts were estimated from reference gene primer amplification. Here immunoSEQ multiplex PCR was the method, and the copy in TCRdb shows in-frame clones only, minus some. From that table come the V and J calls and clone size; the DNA was used to work out D and trimming. The sample lists 150,000 or so clones; around four fifths were seen once. This sequence originates from an elderly woman with acute or convalescent COVID-19. The sequenced sample consisted of peripheral blood.

The CDR3: CSASQATGEQFF. Written as DNA, the CDR3 is TGCAGTGCTAGTCAGGCCACAGGAGAGCAGTTCTTC. The chain carries TRBV20-1 and TRBJ2-1, with D possibly TRBD1 on 5 matching bases. Germline CDR1 is DFQATT and CDR2 is SNEGSKA (reference sequence). The V gene lost 3 bases and the J gene lost 10 bases, with 13 bases spanning the gap. CDR3 size: 12 residues.